This T cell receptor beta chain was captured in a study of cytomegalovirus exposure and HLA in healthy donors (dated by TCRdb to 2016 to 2017). Some background on the complete study: According to an earlier analysis of a few hundred of the donors, 200 million or so T cells yielded roughly 100 million unique TCR beta sequences and approximately 300 Gb of sequence data. An early release covering around 630 HLA-typed donors comprised roughly 300 gigabases of sequencing data and around 85 million unique TCR sequences. Among the roughly 400 genotyped donors, around 81% belonged to the genetic ancestry cluster associated with self-reported Caucasian donors. The aim of the study was to test whether cataloging public T cell receptors could identify signatures of past pathogen exposure. The study profiled the T cell repertoires of 666 subjects by immunosequencing and related them to cytomegalovirus serostatus. Along with the roughly 710-subject first cohort, a separate validation cohort of over a hundred different subjects was used. To predict cytomegalovirus infection status, the study brought together high-throughput TCR immunosequencing, statistical association of individual TCRs with disease status, and machine learning. A later analysis re-analyzed previously published TCR beta repertoires from approximately 670 donors and added high-resolution HLA genotyping to study TCR occurrence patterns. Rather than drawing on any new phenotypic data, the later analysis identified candidate immune exposures from TCR beta sequences and the way those sequences occurred across donors. An earlier analysis of several hundred of the donors applied high-throughput TCR beta sequencing to assess whether each TCR beta V gene segment acted as functional or pseudogenic. Donor age, sex, ethnicity and CMV serostatus were compiled together with the repertoire data. A later genetic analysis used genome-wide SNP genotypes for 398 of the 666 donors, treating that subset as a discovery cohort. All discovery cohort repertoires had been generated using a single sequencing platform. Both class I and class II loci were covered by HLA typing, at four-digit resolution. Typing coverage differed by locus: A, B, C, DRB1 and DQB1 were typed in roughly 629-630 donors, DQA1 in 500 to 550, DPA1 in around 610, and DPB1 in about 450. Because of strong linkage in the cohort, a handful of DR-DQ haplotypes were treated as single units for association and clustering. Among several hundred genotyped donors of the cohort, an average of about 220,000 unique TCR beta nucleotide sequences was sequenced per donor, of which about 19% were non-productive. Overall results and qualifications from the work: Broadly in line with IMGT annotations, most TCR beta V segments showed up in productive rearrangements about 90% or about 30% of the time in an earlier analysis of a few hundred of the donors. HLA typing was unavailable for some donors at each locus, so association tests used only the typed subset. Most CMV-associated TCR beta chains appeared to be HLA-restricted in a later analysis, and the HLA associations seemed to be driven largely by CMV exposure. While some public TCRs were present in many individuals, most TCR sequences turned up only very rarely across donors. The study gave a list of around 170 TCR beta chains associated with cytomegalovirus. A further reported finding was that TCR beta sequences accurately predicted the HLA-A and HLA-B alleles for most subjects in the first cohort. In a later analysis, several top co-occurrence clusters were reported to appear linked to parvovirus B19, influenza, CMV and Epstein-Barr virus. When HLA alleles, especially DR and DQ, strongly co-occurred, TCR associations were difficult to assign to individual alleles. A group of highly shared sequence variants was considered likely to be a technical artifact of the sequencing pipeline. CMV serostatus was the only immune exposure information available for the cohort. Compared with equally common non-associated chains, HLA-associated TCR beta chains in a later analysis were more clonally expanded and had lower generation probabilities. A few of the identified cytomegalovirus-associated TCR beta chains were confirmed in vitro to be specific for cytomegalovirus antigens. In a later genetic analysis, a missense DCLRE1C variant was associated with V-gene and J-gene trimming of TCR beta chains, and the association was replicated in an independent cohort. A later analysis associated 15,000 to 20,000 TCR beta sequences with specific HLA alleles at a false discovery rate of 0.05. Roughly uniform sequencing depth across donors was assumed in presence/absence analyses, although this assumption may not hold. Cytomegalovirus status was reported to be diagnosed by the classifier with high specificity and sensitivity in both the original and validation cohorts. Because counts were too low, more than 15 rarely observed V segments, including chromosome 9 orphons, were left out of the earlier analysis of 500 to 650 of the donors. Correlated functional status among segregating V segments might be attributable to linkage disequilibrium, but an unknown experimental factor could not be ruled out. In a later analysis, TCR association rates were found to vary across HLA loci, with the most associated TCRs seen for DRB1 alleles and the fewest for HLA-C alleles. According to a later genetic analysis, donors in an Asian-associated ancestry cluster had fewer N-insertions in productive TCRs than the roughly 670-donor mean. Some IMGT-functional V segments, including TRBV6-2 and TRBV6-3, could not be told apart with the 87-base-pair reads, so those segments were excluded. Only TCR beta chains were sequenced in this cohort, and the absence of alpha or paired-chain data limited detectable features. The authors suggested that the approach could potentially be generalized to other disease states and immunological phenotypes.

Points on this clone: Its binding antigen is unknown. No base quality values were provided; no much bigger clone lies one nucleotide off.

Trimming takes 2 bases off V and 0 bases off J; junction bases not matched to a gene: 2. The CDR3 contains 15 residues, cysteine and phenylalanine counted. Just the 45-base CDR3 DNA is kept, in frame starting at base 1. CDR1 MNHEY and CDR2 SVGAGI are derived from the germline V gene. The library was produced with the immunoSEQ multiplex PCR assay. For the multiplex PCR, a mixture combining 60 forward primers for TCR Vbeta segments and 13 reverse primers for TCR Jbeta segments was used. A multiplex PCR assay on genomic DNA amplified the CDR3 region of rearranged TCR beta genes. The amplified TCR beta libraries were sequenced on the Illumina HiSeq System as 87-base-pair reads. The paper's data handling went like this. In a later analysis, tens of millions of unique TCR beta chains were counted across the roughly 670 repertoires, and approximately 11 million of these chains were shared by at least two donors. Raw reads were error-corrected and collapsed into unique sequences with a nearest-neighbor algorithm that merged closely related sequences to remove PCR and sequencing errors. V, D and J gene segments were assigned by aligning CDR3 sequences to IMGT reference sequences. For a sequence to be retained, a match of at least six nucleotides was required to both a V gene segment and a J gene segment. A rearrangement was called productive if the CDR3 had no stop codons and remained in frame with V and J, and every other rearrangement was called non-productive. Following IMGT convention, CDR3 was defined as the stretch from the second conserved V-encoded cysteine up to the conserved J-encoded phenylalanine. The earlier analysis of 587 of the donors excluded sequences that lacked an unambiguous match to a single V gene segment. In an earlier analysis of 450 to 700 of the donors, V segments were called functional above 56.7% productive rearrangements and were called segregating when the between-donor standard deviation exceeded 5%. To diagnose cytomegalovirus status from the catalog of TCR beta chain sequences, a statistical classification framework was built. V and J gene assignment, in a later analysis, came from comparing TCR nucleotide sequences with IMGT/GENE-DB human TR gene sequences. The TCRdist pipeline was used in a later analysis to assign CDR3 sequences and most-parsimonious VDJ recombination scenarios. In a later analysis, every TCR beta chain was defined by the combination of its CDR3 amino acid sequence and its V-gene family, and reads without a unique V-gene family were dropped. A later analysis removed several hundred highly shared, low-generation-probability nucleotide sequences to deal with suspected cross-contamination and a sequencing artifact. In a later analysis, a clonal expansion index for each public chain was calculated from normalized within-repertoire ranks of inferred template counts. A later analysis computed generation probabilities with a VDJ recombination model fitted to out-of-frame rearrangements, and checked the results against IGoR. In a later analysis, hypergeometric tests were used to score TCR-TCR, TCR-HLA and TCR-CMV co-occurrence, with a repertoire-size bias correction applied to TCR pairs. A later analysis estimated false discovery rates by permuting HLA or CMV assignments 20 times. A later analysis grouped co-occurring TCRs with DBSCAN, adding TCRdist sequence similarity when clustering within HLA-allele-positive subsets. Repertoires with fewer than 30,000 or more than 120,000 public chains were left out of co-occurrence clustering, as were roughly five repertoires with anomalous nucleotide sharing. What TCRdb holds here is the immuneACCESS table cut down to in-frame rearrangements. Part of the clones is not present; checked against another copy, under half of the missing clones reflect an unresolved V gene, and the others are unexplained. V and J calls and clone size are copied from that table; D and trimming were computed from the DNA. The sample has 150,000 or so clones on record, roughly 85% of them singletons. The top ten clones comprise about 9.1% of the sample.

In total, about 650 healthy bone marrow donors made up the cohort. At the time of sampling, all cohort members were nominally healthy, though unrecorded immune exposures were likely present. The donor was CMV seropositive and belonged to the group of more than 250 seropositive cohort members. Each donor provided a peripheral blood sample, and peripheral blood mononuclear cells were used for TCR beta sequencing. The Qiagen DNeasy Blood Extraction Kit was used to extract genomic DNA from the blood cell samples. The receptor comes from a man aged 18 to 29 in good health and CMV-seropositive. Sequencing was performed on PBMCs. The chain links TRBV6-5 with TRBJ1-1, with 8 bases matching TRBD1. The DNA is TGTGCCAGCAGTTACCAGGGACAGGTGAACACTGAAGCTTTCTTT. Translated, it gives CASSYQGQVNTEAFF.